This T cell receptor beta chain was sequenced during a study of T cells in Graves' hyperthyroidism and ophthalmopathy. In the study overall: Peripheral blood was taken when the disease was first diagnosed, before any treatment began.

There were TCR beta CDR3 regions amplified from RNA transcripts. TCR CDR3 regions were first amplified by RT-PCR with HTBI primers. TCRdb re-analysed the multiplex PCR reads in MiXCR, keeping a single row per CDR3 protein. The table has about 380,000 distinct CDR3 sequences, around 18% seen once. Individuals with ophthalmopathy presented a Clinical Activity Score of at least 3, a NOSPECS grade of at least 4 and a duration under 3 months. Study-level findings and limits: Within blood appeared most thyroid clonotypes that had expanded above 0.001. The model predicted ophthalmopathy a median around seven months before onset.

The CDR3 sequence is 18 residues long. The germline CDR1 and CDR2 sequences are SGDLS and YYNGEE. Trimming pared 0 bases from V and 9 bases from J, leaving 22 bases between. In the case of this clonotype: Its cognate antigen is unknown.

The chain combines TRBV9 with TRBJ1-6, with a possible D match to TRBD1 (6 bases). The receptor's source is a man aged 18 to 30 with Graves' ophthalmopathy. The source material was blood. The CDR3 here is CASSVAPQGSGGSSPLHF. CDR3 in DNA: TGTGCCAGCAGCGTAGCTCCGCAGGGGTCAGGCGGTAGTTCACCCCTCCACTTT.